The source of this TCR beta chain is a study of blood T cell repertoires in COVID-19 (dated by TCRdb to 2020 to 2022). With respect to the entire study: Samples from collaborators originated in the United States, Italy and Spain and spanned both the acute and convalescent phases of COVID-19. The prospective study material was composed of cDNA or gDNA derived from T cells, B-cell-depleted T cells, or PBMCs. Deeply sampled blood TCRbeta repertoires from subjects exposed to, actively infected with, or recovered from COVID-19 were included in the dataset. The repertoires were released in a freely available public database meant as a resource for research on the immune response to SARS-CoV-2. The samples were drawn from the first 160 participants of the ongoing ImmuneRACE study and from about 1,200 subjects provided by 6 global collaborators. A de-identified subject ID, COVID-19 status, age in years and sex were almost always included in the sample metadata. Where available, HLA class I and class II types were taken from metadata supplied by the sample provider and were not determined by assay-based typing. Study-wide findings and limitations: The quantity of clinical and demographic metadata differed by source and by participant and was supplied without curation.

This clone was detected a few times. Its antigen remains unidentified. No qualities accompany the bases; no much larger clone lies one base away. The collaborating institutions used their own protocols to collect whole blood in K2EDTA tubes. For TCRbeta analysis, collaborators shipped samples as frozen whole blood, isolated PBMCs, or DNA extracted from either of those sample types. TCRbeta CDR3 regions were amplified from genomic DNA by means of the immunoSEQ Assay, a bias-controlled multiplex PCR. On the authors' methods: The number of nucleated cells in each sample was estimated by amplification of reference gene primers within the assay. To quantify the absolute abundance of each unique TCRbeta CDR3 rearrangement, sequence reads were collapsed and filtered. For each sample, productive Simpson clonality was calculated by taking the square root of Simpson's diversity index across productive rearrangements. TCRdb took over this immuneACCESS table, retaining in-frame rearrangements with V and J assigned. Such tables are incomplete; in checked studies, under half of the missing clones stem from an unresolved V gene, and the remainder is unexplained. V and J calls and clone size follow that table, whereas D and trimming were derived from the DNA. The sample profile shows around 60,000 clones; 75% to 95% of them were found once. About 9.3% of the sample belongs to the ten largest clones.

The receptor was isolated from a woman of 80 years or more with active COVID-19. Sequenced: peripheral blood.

The nucleotides read TGTGCCAGCAGCGTCGGACTAGCGGGATCCACAGATACGCAGTATTTT. The resulting protein is CASSVGLAGSTDTQYF. The V and J genes are TRBV5-4 and TRBJ2-3, with 12 central nucleotides matching TRBD2. V lost 4 bases and J lost 2 bases, and the count of bases not matched to a germline gene is 5. CDR1 and CDR2 were assigned from the germline V gene (reference sequence) as SGHNT and YYREEE. Reading from cysteine to phenylalanine, the CDR3 counts 16 amino acids. Left in the record is the CDR3 DNA by itself, 48 bases read in frame from the first base.